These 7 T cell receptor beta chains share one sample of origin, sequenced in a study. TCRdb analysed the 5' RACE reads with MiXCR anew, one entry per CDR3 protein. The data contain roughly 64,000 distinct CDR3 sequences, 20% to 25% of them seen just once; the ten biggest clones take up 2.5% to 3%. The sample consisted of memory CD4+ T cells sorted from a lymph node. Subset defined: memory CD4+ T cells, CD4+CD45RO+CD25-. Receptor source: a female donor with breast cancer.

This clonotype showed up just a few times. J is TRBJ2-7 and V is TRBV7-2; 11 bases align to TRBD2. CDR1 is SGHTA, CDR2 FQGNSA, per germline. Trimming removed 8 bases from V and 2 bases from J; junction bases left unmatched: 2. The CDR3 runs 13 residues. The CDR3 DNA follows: TGTGCCAGCGGGACTAGCGGAACCTACGAGCAGTACTTC. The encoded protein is CASGTSGTYEQYF. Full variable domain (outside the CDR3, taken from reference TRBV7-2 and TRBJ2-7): GAGVSQSPSNKVTEKGKDVELRCDPISGHTALYWYRQSLGQGLEFLIYFQGNSAPDKSGLPSDRFSAERTGGSVSTLTIQRTQQEDSAVYLCASGTSGTYEQYFGPGTRLTVT.

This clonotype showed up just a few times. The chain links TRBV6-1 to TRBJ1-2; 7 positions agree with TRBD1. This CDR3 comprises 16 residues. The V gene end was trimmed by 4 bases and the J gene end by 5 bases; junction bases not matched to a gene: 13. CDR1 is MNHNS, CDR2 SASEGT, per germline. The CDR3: CASSALGATGVYGYTF. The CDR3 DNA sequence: TGTGCCAGCAGTGCCCTGGGGGCAACAGGGGTTTATGGCTACACCTTC.

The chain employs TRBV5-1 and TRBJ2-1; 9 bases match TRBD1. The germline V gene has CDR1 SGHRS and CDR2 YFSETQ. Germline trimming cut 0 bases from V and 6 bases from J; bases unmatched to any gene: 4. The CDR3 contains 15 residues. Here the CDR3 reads CASSLGTGVGNEQFF. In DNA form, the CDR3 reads TGCGCCAGCAGCTTGGGGACAGGGGTCGGCAATGAGCAGTTCTTC.

The DNA for the CDR3 is TGTGCCAGCAGCTTCGTCTCCCCGAGGGCCGCTGAAGCTTTCTTT. This encodes CASSFVSPRAAEAFF. V is TRBV7-9 and J is TRBJ1-1, with D hard to call. In germline, CDR1 is SEHNR, CDR2 FQNEAQ (reference sequence). The CDR3 extends over 15 amino acids. V lost 3 bases, J lost 6 bases, and 17 bases lay in between.

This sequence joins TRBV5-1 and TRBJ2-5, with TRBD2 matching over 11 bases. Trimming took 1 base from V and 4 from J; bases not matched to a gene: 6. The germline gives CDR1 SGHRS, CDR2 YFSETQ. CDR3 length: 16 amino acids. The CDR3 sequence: CASSLIGSGRGETQYF. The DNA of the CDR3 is TGCGCCAGCAGCTTGATTGGTAGCGGGAGGGGAGAGACCCAGTACTTC. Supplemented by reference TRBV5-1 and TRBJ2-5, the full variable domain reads KAGVTQTPRYLIKTRGQQVTLSCSPISGHRSVSWYQQTPGQGLQFLFEYFSETQRNKGNFPGRFSGRQFSNSRSEMNVSTLELGDSALYLCASSLIGSGRGETQYFGPGTRLLVL.

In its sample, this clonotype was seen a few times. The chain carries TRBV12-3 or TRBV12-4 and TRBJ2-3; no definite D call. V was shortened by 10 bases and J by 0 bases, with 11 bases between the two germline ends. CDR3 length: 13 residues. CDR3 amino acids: CAISASSTDTQYF. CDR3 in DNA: TGTGCCATATCTGCTTCTAGCACAGATACGCAGTATTTT.

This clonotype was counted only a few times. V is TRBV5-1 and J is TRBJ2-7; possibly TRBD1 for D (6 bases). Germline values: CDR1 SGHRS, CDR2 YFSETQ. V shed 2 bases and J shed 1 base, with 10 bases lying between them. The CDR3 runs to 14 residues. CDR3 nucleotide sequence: TGCGCCAGCAGCTTTACAGGGAATTCCTACGAGCAGTACTTC. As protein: CASSFTGNSYEQYF.